The 15 T cell receptor beta chains given below trace back to one sample, sequenced in a study of T cell responses to AZD1222 COVID-19 vaccine. Sequenced by immunoSEQ multiplex PCR; TCRdb stores in-frame clones only, minus some. The sample carries some 120,000 clones, about 90% recorded once. The material was peripheral blood, obtained on day 0 of AZD1222 vaccination. The receptor source for this set is an adult in good health.

In this sample, this clone turned up a few times. The V and J genes are TRBV10-1 and TRBJ1-2; D is unresolved. The germline V gene has CDR1 WNHNN and CDR2 SYGVQD (reference sequence). V gave up 2 bases and J gave up 0 bases, with 4 bases separating them. The CDR3 contains 13 residues. DNA for the CDR3: TGCGCCAGCAGTGAGCGGCCTAACTATGGCTACACCTTC. It yields the protein CASSERPNYGYTF.

This rearrangement joins TRBV7-2 to TRBJ1-5; D not certain. Germline lookup yields CDR1 SGHTA and CDR2 FQGNSA. Between the trimmed V and J ends, which lost 2 bases and 0 bases, there was a span of 5 bases. The CDR3 consists of 14 residues. Written as DNA, the CDR3 is TGTGCCAGCAGCTTATGGGCTAGCAATCAGCCCCAGCATTTT. This gives the protein CASSLWASNQPQHF.

The chain joins TRBV13 to TRBJ2-7, with D tentatively TRBD1 (6 bases). Deletions cut 0 bases from V and 3 bases from J, with 6 bases between. The germline V gene encodes CDR1 PRHDT and CDR2 FYEKMQ (reference sequence). CDR3 size: 13 residues. CDR3 nucleotides: TGTGCCAGCAGCTTAGGACAGGGCTACGAGCAGTACTTC. This sequence encodes CASSLGQGYEQYF.

This sequence joins TRBV18 and TRBJ2-7; 11 bases agree with TRBD1. Trimming cost V 4 bases and J 5 bases; bases outside gene matches: 4. The CDR3 sequence is 14 residues long. Germline values: CDR1 KGHSH, CDR2 LQKENI. The DNA of the CDR3 is TGTGCCAGCTCACAGAGGACAGGGGGCGACGAGCAGTACTTC. This gives the protein CASSQRTGGDEQYF.

The chain employs TRBV24-1 and TRBJ2-7; D might be TRBD1 or TRBD2, each matching 5 bases. Trimming took off 2 bases at V and 1 base at J, with 17 bases between the two ends. The CDR3 spans 17 residues. Germline-derived CDR1 and CDR2 are KGHDR and SFDVKD. This CDR3 is CATSDWDLGTSSYEQYF. The CDR3, as DNA: TGTGCCACCAGTGATTGGGACCTCGGGACGTCGTCCTACGAGCAGTACTTC.

V usage is TRBV6-6 and J usage is TRBJ2-7, with no clear D. Per the germline V gene, CDR1 is MNHNY and CDR2 is SVGAGI (reference sequence). The V gene lost 0 bases and the J gene lost 3 bases, with 6 bases spanning the gap. The CDR3 consists of 13 residues. The CDR3 loop reads CASSYSVGYEQYF. The CDR3 DNA reads TGTGCCAGCAGTTACTCTGTTGGCTACGAGCAGTACTTC.

The rearrangement uses TRBV6-5 and TRBJ1-5; TRBD1 aligns across 11 bases. The V and J ends lost 4 bases and 2 bases, in that order; junction bases with no gene match: 4. The germline V gene has CDR1 MNHEY and CDR2 SVGAGI. CDR3 length: 16 residues. The CDR3 protein is CASSWGQGGRNQPQHF. CDR3 bases: TGTGCCAGCAGTTGGGGACAGGGGGGACGCAATCAGCCCCAGCATTTT.

The rearrangement uses TRBV2 and TRBJ1-6; D perhaps matches TRBD1 (5 bases). V was cut by 8 bases and J by 7 bases, with 12 bases left in between. CDR1 and CDR2 from the germline V gene are SNHLY and FYNNEI. The CDR3 runs to 13 residues. In nucleotides, the CDR3 is TGTGCCAGCCTGCCGCGGGGGAATTCACCCCTCCACTTT. Encoded protein: CASLPRGNSPLHF.

The V call is TRBV12-5, the J call TRBJ2-3; a weak D match, TRBD1 (5 bases). In germline, CDR1 is LGHNT, CDR2 FRNRAP. The CDR3 totals 15 residues. Between the trimmed V and J ends, which lost 2 bases and 3 bases, there was a span of 12 bases. CDR3 DNA sequence: TGTGCTAGTGGTTTGTCAGGGTTGGTTACAGATACGCAGTATTTT. Translation: CASGLSGLVTDTQYF. Drawing the rest from reference TRBV12-5 and TRBJ2-3, the complete variable domain is DARVTQTPRHKVTEMGQEVTMRCQPILGHNTVFWYRQTMMQGLELLAYFRNRAPLDDSGMPKDRFSAEMPDATLATLKIQPSEPRDSAVYFCASGLSGLVTDTQYFGPGTRLTVL.

The chain combines TRBV7-9 with TRBJ1-5; no firm D call. Germline V gene lookup returns CDR1 SEHNR and CDR2 FQNEAQ (reference sequence). The CDR3 extends over 13 amino acids. Deletions cut 1 base from V and 5 bases from J, with 6 bases between. CDR3 residues: CASSLVSDQPQHF. DNA of the CDR3: TGTGCCAGCAGCTTAGTGAGTGATCAGCCCCAGCATTTT.

The J gene is TRBJ2-2, the V gene TRBV19, with 8 bases aligning to TRBD1. CDR1 and CDR2 (germline): LNHDA, SQIVND (reference sequence). The trim removed 7 bases at V and 7 bases at J, leaving 8 bases unmatched. The CDR3 spans 14 residues. As DNA, the CDR3 is TGTGCCAGTACCCCGACAGGGGCTGGCGGGGAGCTGTTTTTT. Amino acid sequence: CASTPTGAGGELFF.

CDR3 sequence (DNA): TGTGCCTGGAGTGTACTCGGGGCAGCTCCGACTCCAAGAAACGAGCAGTACTTC. Translating gives CAWSVLGAAPTPRNEQYF. The V call is TRBV30, the J call TRBJ2-7; D may match TRBD1 or TRBD2 (5 bases each). Per the germline V gene, CDR1 is GTSNPN and CDR2 is SVGIG (reference sequence). V lost 0 bases to trimming and J lost 5 bases, with 26 bases between them. This CDR3 has 18 amino acids.

Worth noting for this clone: Its ends do not fully match the called genes, so a read error is possible. The rearrangement links TRBV5-6 to TRBJ1-5; unclear D gene. This CDR3 spans 12 amino acids. Germline values: CDR1 SGHDT, CDR2 YYEEEE. The DNA of the CDR3 is TGTGCCAGCAGCTCTACTGGACGGCCTCCGGATTTT. Protein: CASSSTGRPPDF.

The rearrangement joins TRBV7-9 to TRBJ2-1; D may be TRBD1 or TRBD2 (5 bases each). The CDR3 is 12 residues long. V shed 5 bases and J shed 8 bases, with 10 bases lying between them. Germline CDR1 reads SEHNR; CDR2 reads FQNEAQ (reference sequence). This CDR3 is CASSIRGDEQFF. The CDR3 DNA follows: TGTGCCAGCAGCATCAGAGGGGATGAGCAGTTCTTC.

The V and J genes are TRBV23-1 and TRBJ2-7, with 8 positions matching TRBD1. TRBV23-1 is classed as an ORF, of uncertain function. The CDR3 loop spans 16 amino acids. Germline trimming cut 4 bases from V and 0 bases from J; bases unmatched to any gene: 8. The CDR3 coding sequence is TGCGCCAGCAGTCCTCGCCGGGACAGGAGCTCCTACGAGCAGTACTTC. This sequence encodes CASSPRRDRSSYEQYF.